The 32 T cell receptor beta chains reported below all come from one sample, sequenced in a study of cytotoxic CD8 clonotypes in ibrutinib-treated CLL. The protocol was immunoSEQ multiplex PCR, while the TCRdb copy is restricted to in-frame clones and leaves out a portion. The repertoire holds some 19,000 clones, with approximately 81% as singletons. The source material was PBMCs, sampled before ibrutinib treatment. The receptors derive from a human donor with chronic lymphocytic leukemia.

The chain recombines TRBV6-6 with TRBJ2-3; a weak D match, TRBD1 (5 bases). Germline V CDR1 and CDR2: MNHNY, SVGAGI (reference sequence). This CDR3 region has 14 residues. The V end was cut by 2 bases, the J end by 4 bases, with 10 bases between. As DNA, the CDR3 is TGTGCCAGCAGTTACGAAGGGGTTTCAGATACGCAGTATTTT. Translated: CASSYEGVSDTQYF.

This chain joins TRBV23-1 and TRBJ1-4, with D possibly being TRBD1 (5 bases). TRBV23-1 has ORF status, its function being uncertain. V was cut by 3 bases and J by 5 bases, with 13 bases left in between. The CDR3 totals 15 residues. In DNA, the CDR3 is TGCGCCAGCAGTCATGCAACGGGGGGAAATGAAAAACTGTTTTTT. Residues: CASSHATGGNEKLFF.

For the CDR3, the DNA is TGTGCCAGCAGCTTCCTCCCCCCGGGACAGGCCGACTATGGCTACACCTTC. Translating it yields CASSFLPPGQADYGYTF. The chain couples TRBV5-6 to TRBJ1-2; 8 bases agree with TRBD1. Germline CDR1 SGHDT, CDR2 YYEEEE. This CDR3 is built from 17 residues. Trimming at V came to 2 bases and at J to 3 bases, leaving 12 bases not matched to a gene.

The V gene is TRBV13, the J gene TRBJ1-1; D ambiguous. Germline CDR1 and CDR2: PRHDT and FYEKMQ (reference sequence). Deletions cut 4 bases from V and 6 bases from J, with 6 bases between. This CDR3 is built from 11 residues. The DNA for the CDR3 is TGTGCCAGCAGCTCGTTGCCTGAAGCTTTCTTT. Encoded protein: CASSSLPEAFF.

The chain carries TRBV9 and TRBJ2-7, with D perhaps matching TRBD1 (6 bases). CDR1 SGDLS and CDR2 YYNGEE come from the germline V gene. The V gene lost 4 bases and the J gene lost 6 bases, with 14 bases spanning the gap. The CDR3 runs to 13 residues. In nucleotides, the CDR3 is TGTGCCAGCAGCCCCAGGGGTATCGGCGAGCAGTACTTC. Translated: CASSPRGIGEQYF.

The chain employs TRBV19 and TRBJ1-3; D uncertain. There are 14 residues in the CDR3. Per germline, CDR1 LNHDA and CDR2 SQIVND (reference sequence). V lost 0 bases to trimming and J lost 2 bases, with 5 bases between them. The CDR3 spells CASSIEAAGNTIYF. The CDR3, as DNA: TGTGCCAGTAGTATAGAGGCAGCTGGAAACACCATATATTTT.

This rearrangement joins TRBV10-2 to TRBJ2-1; TRBD2 matches 11 bases. Losses at the gene ends were 6 bases for V and 8 bases for J; bases not matched to a gene: 9. The CDR3 has 15 residues. Germline V gene data show CDR1 as WSHSY and CDR2 as SAAADI. The CDR3 DNA is TGCGCCAGCAGACCGACTAGCGGGGCCACCCATGAGCAGTTCTTC. This translates into CASRPTSGATHEQFF.

The chain links TRBV7-2 to TRBJ2-3; D remains unclear. In germline, CDR1 is SGHTA, CDR2 FQGNSA. The CDR3 loop spans 15 amino acids. V lost 3 bases and J lost 2, with 12 bases in between. CDR3 sequence reads: CASSFGGGNTDTQYF. CDR3 bases: TGTGCCAGCAGCTTTGGCGGCGGAAACACAGATACGCAGTATTTT.

The V and J genes are TRBV29-1 and TRBJ1-1, with unresolved D. CDR1 and CDR2 from the germline V gene are SQVTM and ANQGSEA. Between the trimmed V and J ends, which lost 7 bases and 1 base, there was a span of 4 bases. The length of the CDR3 is 10 residues. In DNA form, the CDR3 reads TGCAGCGGCCAGAACACTGAAGCTTTCTTT. Protein sequence: CSGQNTEAFF.

V and J are TRBV7-9 and TRBJ2-1, with D maybe TRBD1 (6 bases). The V gene lost 4 bases and the J gene lost 5 bases, with 18 bases spanning the gap. CDR3 length: 16 amino acids. The germline CDR1 and CDR2 sequences are SEHNR and FQNEAQ (reference sequence). The CDR3 region has the DNA TGTGCCAGCAGCTCTCACATCAAGGACAGAAACAATGAGCAGTTCTTC. Translating it yields CASSSHIKDRNNEQFF. The full variable domain, its missing parts supplied by reference TRBV7-9 and TRBJ2-1, is DTGVSQNPRHKITKRGQNVTFRCDPISEHNRLYWYRQTLGQGPEFLTYFQNEAQLEKSRLLSDRFSAERPKGSFSTLEIQRTEQGDSAMYLCASSSHIKDRNNEQFFGPGTRLTVL.

Only a few counts were recorded for this clone. This sequence joins TRBV12-5 and TRBJ1-2, with 9 bases aligning to TRBD1. V shed 6 bases, J shed 8 bases, and the junction held 10 bases outside the gene matches. From germline, CDR1 is LGHNT and CDR2 FRNRAP. This CDR3 region has 14 residues. Here the CDR3 reads CASGSGTGRRGYTF. DNA for the CDR3: TGTGCTAGTGGATCCGGGACAGGGAGGCGAGGCTACACCTTC.

This clone was observed a handful of times. V and J are TRBV2 and TRBJ2-2; no clear D. Germline V CDR1 and CDR2: SNHLY, FYNNEI. The CDR3 covers 14 residues. V gave up 4 bases and J gave up 1 base, with 7 bases separating them. The CDR3 sequence: CASSALKNTGELFF. CDR3 nucleotides: TGTGCCAGCAGTGCCCTGAAGAACACCGGGGAGCTGTTTTTT.

V usage is TRBV5-4 and J usage is TRBJ2-1, with 13 bases lining up with TRBD2. The V gene's germline CDR1 is SGHNT and CDR2 YYREEE (reference sequence). This CDR3 is 15 amino acids long. Germline trimming cut 4 bases from V and 6 bases from J; bases unmatched to any gene: 4. The DNA of the CDR3 is TGTGCCAGCAGCCTGACTAGCGGGGGGCCCAATGAGCAGTTCTTC. It specifies CASSLTSGGPNEQFF.

The chain couples TRBV4-3 to TRBJ2-1; 15 nucleotides agree with TRBD2. V lost 4 bases, J lost 6 bases, and 1 base stayed unmatched. Germline CDR1 and CDR2: LGHNA and YSLEER. The CDR3 is 15 amino acids. CDR3: CASSLGLAGGNEQFF. DNA for the CDR3: TGCGCCAGCAGCCTGGGACTAGCGGGGGGCAATGAGCAGTTCTTC.

The genes are TRBV28 and TRBJ2-5, with TRBD2 matching over 7 bases. The CDR3 is 13 residues long. Trimming took 2 bases from V and 5 from J; bases not matched to a gene: 2. Germline CDR1 is MDHEN and CDR2 is SYDVKM. CDR3 amino acids: CASSLRGGETQYF. CDR3 nucleotide sequence: TGTGCCAGCAGTTTAAGGGGAGGGGAGACCCAGTACTTC.

This clone has only one observation. The V and J genes are TRBV19 and TRBJ1-2, with a weak D call TRBD1 (5 bases). This CDR3 has 14 amino acids. Per the germline V gene, CDR1 is LNHDA and CDR2 is SQIVND (reference sequence). V was shortened by 3 bases and J by 1 base, with 9 bases between the two germline ends. The CDR3 nucleotides are TGTGCCAGTAGTATCCAGGGACTTAACTATGGCTACACCTTC. Its translation: CASSIQGLNYGYTF.

The chain's CDR3 is CASSVDRDQPQHF. The DNA of the CDR3 is TGTGCCAGCAGCGTCGACAGAGATCAGCCCCAGCATTTT. The chain uses TRBV7-3 and TRBJ1-5; D is possibly TRBD1 (5 bases). The CDR3 is 13 residues long. V was cut by 5 bases and J by 5 bases, with 10 bases left in between. The germline V gene has CDR1 SGHTA and CDR2 FQGTGA.

The CDR3 loop reads CASSRSGTGGSQETQYF. In DNA form, the CDR3 reads TGTGCCAGCAGCAGATCCGGGACAGGGGGCAGTCAAGAGACCCAGTACTTC. The chain is built from TRBV9 and TRBJ2-5; 12 positions match TRBD1. Germline loops: CDR1 SGDLS, CDR2 YYNGEE. J was trimmed by 2 bases and V by 4 bases; bases with no gene match: 9. This CDR3 has 17 amino acids.

The CDR3 protein is CASSLRTGTDGYTF. For the CDR3, the DNA is TGTGCCAGCAGTTTACGCACAGGGACCGATGGCTACACCTTC. The chain couples TRBV27 to TRBJ1-2; D possibly corresponds to TRBD1 (6 bases). Germline loops: CDR1 MNHEY, CDR2 SMNVEV (reference sequence). With 2 bases removed from V and 6 bases from J, the gap between germline ends came to 13 bases. This CDR3 contains 14 residues.

The chain is built from TRBV7-9 and TRBJ2-2, with 9 bases aligning to TRBD1. Germline V lookup: CDR1 SEHNR, CDR2 FQNEAQ (reference sequence). This CDR3 contains 15 residues. V shed 4 bases and J 6 bases; nucleotides not matched to a gene: 6. The CDR3 nucleotides are TGTGCCAGCAGCTCCCGGACAGGGGCCGCCGGGGAGCTGTTTTTT. Protein: CASSSRTGAAGELFF.

Worth noting for this clone: At one end the junction does not follow the germline gene, possibly because of a read error. This sequence joins TRBV11-2 and TRBJ2-7; D possibly corresponds to TRBD1 (6 bases). The germline gives CDR1 SGHAT, CDR2 FQNNGV. The CDR3 is 14 residues long. In nucleotides, the CDR3 is TGTGCCAGCACCTTAGGACAGCTCTCCTACGAGCAGTACTTC. It encodes CASTLGQLSYEQYF.

The chain is built from TRBV5-1 and TRBJ1-4; 10 bases are shared with TRBD1. This CDR3 is built from 14 residues. Germline trimming cut 4 bases from V and 6 bases from J; bases unmatched to any gene: 3. Germline V gene sequence: CDR1 SGHRS, CDR2 YFSETQ. This chain's CDR3 is CASSAGQGHEKLFF. The CDR3 region has the DNA TGCGCCAGCAGCGCGGGACAGGGGCATGAAAAACTGTTTTTT.

The chain employs TRBV5-1 and TRBJ1-1; 8 bases fit TRBD1. The germline V gene has CDR1 SGHRS and CDR2 YFSETQ. The length of the CDR3 is 15 residues. V lost 0 bases to trimming and J lost 1 base; unmatched junction nucleotides: 2. The CDR3 coding sequence is TGCGCCAGCAGCTTGGCGGGACAGGAGAACACTGAAGCTTTCTTT. This codes for CASSLAGQENTEAFF.

V gene TRBV30 combines with J gene TRBJ1-6, with 7 bases fitting TRBD1. Losses at the gene ends were 2 bases for V and 10 bases for J; bases not matched to a gene: 8. This CDR3 has 14 amino acids. Germline CDR1 GTSNPN, CDR2 SVGIG (reference sequence). CDR3 in amino acids: CAWSPRTGGSPLHF. CDR3 DNA sequence: TGTGCCTGGAGTCCTCGGACAGGAGGGTCACCCCTCCACTTT.

The gene calls are TRBV5-4 and TRBJ2-7; D possibly corresponds to TRBD2 (5 bases). The CDR3 totals 14 residues. The V end was cut by 0 bases, the J end by 1 base, with 8 bases between. Germline CDR1 SGHNT, CDR2 YYREEE (reference sequence). The CDR3 loop reads CASSLGLASYEQYF. The CDR3 region has the DNA TGTGCCAGCAGCTTGGGTCTAGCTTCCTACGAGCAGTACTTC. The full variable domain, completed using reference TRBV5-4 and TRBJ2-7, is ETGVTQSPTHLIKTRGQQVTLRCSSQSGHNTVSWYQQALGQGPQFIFQYYREEENGRGNFPPRFSGLQFPNYSSELNVNALELDDSALYLCASSLGLASYEQYFGPGTRLTVT.

This chain links TRBV28 with TRBJ2-1; perhaps TRBD2 as D (6 bases). V lost 5 bases and J 0 bases, leaving 20 bases between the germline ends. The germline CDR1 and CDR2 sequences are MDHEN and SYDVKM. The CDR3 consists of 18 residues. The CDR3 protein is CASSQARLWRASYNEQFF. The CDR3 DNA sequence: TGTGCCAGCAGTCAGGCGCGGTTGTGGAGGGCCTCCTACAATGAGCAGTTCTTC.

This clone occurred once. As DNA, the CDR3 is TGTGCCAGCAGCTCGGGGGCAGAGATGAACACTGAAGCTTTCTTT. Its translation is CASSSGAEMNTEAFF. The chain recombines TRBV7-8 with TRBJ1-1, with D possibly being TRBD1 (6 bases). This CDR3 is 15 amino acids long. V dropped 4 bases and J dropped 0 bases, with 12 bases sitting between them. From germline, CDR1 is SGHVS and CDR2 FQNEAQ.

The chain joins TRBV6-4 to TRBJ1-1, with D possibly being TRBD1 (5 bases). V was shortened by 4 bases and J by 1 base, with 16 bases between the two germline ends. In germline, CDR1 is MRHNA, CDR2 SNTAGT. The CDR3 has 16 amino acids. DNA of the CDR3: TGTGCCAGCAGTGCAACCCGGGACGGATGGAACACTGAAGCTTTCTTT. It encodes CASSATRDGWNTEAFF.

The chain employs TRBV30 and TRBJ1-2; no firm D call. The CDR3 consists of 14 residues. V was trimmed by 7 bases and J by 0 bases, leaving 15 bases between them. Germline V CDR1 and CDR2: GTSNPN, SVGIG (reference sequence). The CDR3 DNA is TGTGCCTCCTCCATCGGGTCAGCTAACTATGGCTACACCTTC. This encodes CASSIGSANYGYTF.

The chain recombines TRBV6-5 with TRBJ2-7; D is unresolved. Germline assignment: CDR1 MNHEY and CDR2 SVGAGI. The CDR3 contains 15 residues. Trimming took off 6 bases at V and 2 bases at J, with 17 bases between the two ends. The chain's CDR3 is CASSPRVAEPYEQYF. The CDR3, as DNA: TGTGCCAGCAGCCCTAGGGTAGCAGAACCCTACGAGCAGTACTTC.

V usage is TRBV5-4 and J usage is TRBJ2-5, with TRBD1 identical over 9 bases. Trimming at V came to 3 bases and at J to 1 base, leaving 4 bases not matched to a gene. Germline loops: CDR1 SGHNT, CDR2 YYREEE (reference sequence). CDR3 length: 15 residues. The CDR3 sequence is CASSWGTGRQETQYF. In DNA, the CDR3 is TGTGCCAGCAGCTGGGGGACAGGGCGCCAAGAGACCCAGTACTTC.

J is TRBJ2-2 and V is TRBV5-5; TRBD1 matches at 7 bases. The CDR3 contains 14 residues. With 4 bases clipped from V and 5 bases from J, the junction kept 5 bases outside the gene matches. The germline V gene has CDR1 SGHKS and CDR2 YYEKEE (reference sequence). In DNA form, the CDR3 reads TGTGCCAGCAGCCCGACAGGGTTAACCGGGGAGCTGTTTTTT. Translation: CASSPTGLTGELFF.